The clone carrying this TCR beta chain showed up just a few times. The source of the sample is a study of identical twins. TCRdb recomputed calls from the 5' RACE reads with MiXCR, one row per CDR3 protein. The table shows about 1.7 million distinct CDR3 sequences, with under 35% occurring only once. V lost 3 bases to trimming and J lost 4 bases, with 11 bases between them. CDR1 is DFQATT, CDR2 SNEGSKA, per germline (reference sequence). The length of the CDR3 is 13 residues. The material sequenced was cord blood. The chain links TRBV20-1 to TRBJ2-3; no clear D gene. The sequence came from a newborn girl in good health. Written as DNA, the CDR3 is TGCAGTGCTAGTCGGCCTAGTTCAGATACGCAGTATTTT. This translates into CSASRPSSDTQYF.